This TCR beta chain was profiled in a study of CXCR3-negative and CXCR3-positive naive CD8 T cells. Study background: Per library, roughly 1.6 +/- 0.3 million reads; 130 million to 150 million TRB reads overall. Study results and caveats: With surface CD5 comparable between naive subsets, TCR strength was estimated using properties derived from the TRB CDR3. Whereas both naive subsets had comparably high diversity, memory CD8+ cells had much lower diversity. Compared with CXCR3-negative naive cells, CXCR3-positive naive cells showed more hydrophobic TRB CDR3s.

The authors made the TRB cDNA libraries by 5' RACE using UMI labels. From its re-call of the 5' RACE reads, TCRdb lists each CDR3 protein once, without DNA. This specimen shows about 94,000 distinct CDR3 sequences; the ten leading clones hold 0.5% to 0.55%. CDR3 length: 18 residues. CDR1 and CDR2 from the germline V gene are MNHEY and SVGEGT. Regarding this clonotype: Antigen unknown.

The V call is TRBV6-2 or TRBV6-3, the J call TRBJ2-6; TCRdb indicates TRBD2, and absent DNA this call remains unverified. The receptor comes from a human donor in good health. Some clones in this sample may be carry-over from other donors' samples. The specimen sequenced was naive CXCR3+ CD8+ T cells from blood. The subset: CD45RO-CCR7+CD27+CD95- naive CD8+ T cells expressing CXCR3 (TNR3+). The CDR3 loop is CASSYLRTALYGANVLTF.